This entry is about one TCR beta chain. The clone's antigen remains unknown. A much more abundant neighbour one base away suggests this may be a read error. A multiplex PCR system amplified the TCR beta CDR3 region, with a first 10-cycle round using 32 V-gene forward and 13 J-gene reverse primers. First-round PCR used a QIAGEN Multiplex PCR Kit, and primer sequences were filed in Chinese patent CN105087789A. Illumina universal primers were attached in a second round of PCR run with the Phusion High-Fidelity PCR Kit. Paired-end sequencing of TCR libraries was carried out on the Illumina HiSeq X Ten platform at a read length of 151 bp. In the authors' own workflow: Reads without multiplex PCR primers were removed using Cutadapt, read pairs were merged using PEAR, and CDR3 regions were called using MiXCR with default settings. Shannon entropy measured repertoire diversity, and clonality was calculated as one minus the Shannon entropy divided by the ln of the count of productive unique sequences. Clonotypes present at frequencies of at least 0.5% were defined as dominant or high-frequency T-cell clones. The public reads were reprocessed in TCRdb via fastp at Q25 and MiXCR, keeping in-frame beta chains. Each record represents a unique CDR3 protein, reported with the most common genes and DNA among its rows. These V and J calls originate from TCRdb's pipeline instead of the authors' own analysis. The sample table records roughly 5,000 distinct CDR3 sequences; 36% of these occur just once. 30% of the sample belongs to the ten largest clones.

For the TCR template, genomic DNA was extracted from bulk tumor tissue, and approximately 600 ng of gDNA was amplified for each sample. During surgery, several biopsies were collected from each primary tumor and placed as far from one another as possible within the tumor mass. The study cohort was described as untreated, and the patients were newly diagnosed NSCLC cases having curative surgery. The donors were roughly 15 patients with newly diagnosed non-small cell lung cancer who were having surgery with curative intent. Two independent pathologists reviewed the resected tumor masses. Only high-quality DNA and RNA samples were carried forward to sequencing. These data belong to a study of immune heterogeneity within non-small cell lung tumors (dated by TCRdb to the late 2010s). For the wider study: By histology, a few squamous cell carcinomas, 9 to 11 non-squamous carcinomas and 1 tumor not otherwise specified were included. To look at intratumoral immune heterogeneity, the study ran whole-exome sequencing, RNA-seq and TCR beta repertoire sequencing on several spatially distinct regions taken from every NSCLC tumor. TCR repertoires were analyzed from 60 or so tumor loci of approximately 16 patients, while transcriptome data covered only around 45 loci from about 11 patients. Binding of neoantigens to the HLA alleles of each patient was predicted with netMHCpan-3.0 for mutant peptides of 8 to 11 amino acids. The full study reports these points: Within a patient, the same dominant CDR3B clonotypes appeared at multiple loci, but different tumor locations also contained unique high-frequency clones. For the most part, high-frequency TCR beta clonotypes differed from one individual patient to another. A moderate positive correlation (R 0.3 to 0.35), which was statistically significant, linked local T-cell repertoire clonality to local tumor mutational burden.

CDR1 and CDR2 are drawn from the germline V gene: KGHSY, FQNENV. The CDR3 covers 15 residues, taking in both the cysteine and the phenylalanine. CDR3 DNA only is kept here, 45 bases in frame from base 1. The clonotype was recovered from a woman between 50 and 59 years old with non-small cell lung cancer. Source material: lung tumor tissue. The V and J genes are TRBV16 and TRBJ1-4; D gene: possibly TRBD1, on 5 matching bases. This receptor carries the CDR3 CVSSQKQGVNEKLFF. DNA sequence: TGTGTCAGCAGCCAAAAGCAGGGCGTTAATGAAAAACTGTTTTTT. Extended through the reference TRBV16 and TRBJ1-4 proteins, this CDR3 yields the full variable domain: GEEVAQTPKHLVRGEGQKAKLYCAPIKGHSYVFWYQQVLKNEFKFLISFQNENVFDETGMPKERFSAKCLPNSPCSLEIQATKLEDSAVYFCVSSQKQGVNEKLFFGSGTQLSVL.